The clone carrying this T cell receptor beta chain came up many times. This specimen belongs to a study of T-cell reconstitution after alpha-beta-depleted transplantation in children. Unique molecular identifiers were built into the TCRbeta library. TCRdb re-called the PCR reads through MiXCR, storing one row per CDR3 protein. This sample carries about 100,000 distinct CDR3 sequences, approximately 6% of them seen once, and the ten largest clones take 5.5% to 7%. The CDR3 runs to 14 residues. V was shortened by 0 bases and J by 1 base, with 5 bases between the two germline ends. Germline CDR1 is SGHRS and CDR2 is YFSETQ.

The sequence was obtained from a female patient between 2 and 15 years old who had a stem cell transplant for Fanconi anemia, so the T cells may come from the graft donor. The sequences come from PBMCs, mostly from graft donor cells, collected 60 days after TCRalphabeta/CD19-depleted stem cell transplant. The genes are TRBV5-1 and TRBJ2-4; weak D call: TRBD1 (5 bases). Here the CDR3 reads CASSLAGAKNIQYF. CDR3 bases: TGCGCCAGCAGCTTGGCAGGGGCCAAAAACATTCAGTACTTC.